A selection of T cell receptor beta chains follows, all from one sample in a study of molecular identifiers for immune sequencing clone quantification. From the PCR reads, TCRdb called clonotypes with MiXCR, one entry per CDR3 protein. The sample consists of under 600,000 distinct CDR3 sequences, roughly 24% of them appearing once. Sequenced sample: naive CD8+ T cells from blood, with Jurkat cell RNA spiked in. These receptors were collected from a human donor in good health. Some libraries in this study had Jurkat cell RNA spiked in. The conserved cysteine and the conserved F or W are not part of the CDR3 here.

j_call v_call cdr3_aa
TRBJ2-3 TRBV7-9 ASSSDRGWGDTQY
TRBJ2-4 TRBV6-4 ASIPDREIAKNIQY
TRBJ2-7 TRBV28 ASSLLAGDEQY
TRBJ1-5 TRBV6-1 ASSLKEAWVYSNQPQH
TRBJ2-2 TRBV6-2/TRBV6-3 ASRVTLNTGELF
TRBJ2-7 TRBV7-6 ASSPHQGSYVQY
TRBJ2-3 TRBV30 AWSGTSAKTDTQY
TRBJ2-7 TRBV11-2 ASSLDTGGEEGYEQY
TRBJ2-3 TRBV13 ASSSPRGLSTDTQY
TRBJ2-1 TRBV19 ASSIVVRGGYNEQF
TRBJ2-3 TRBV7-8 ASNPWRVGQNTDTQY
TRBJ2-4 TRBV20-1 SVGGAGVRLAKNIQY
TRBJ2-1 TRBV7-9 ASSLVPGTTKGNEQF
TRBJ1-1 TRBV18 ASSPRDSSTYTEAF
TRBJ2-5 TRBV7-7 ASSLRTRLQETQY
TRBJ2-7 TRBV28 ASSLMTGAHEQY
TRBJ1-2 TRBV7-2 ASSLGAGTDYDYT
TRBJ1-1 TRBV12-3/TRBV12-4 ASSYRQGAAEAF
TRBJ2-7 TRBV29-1 SVEAGLAGDSYEQY
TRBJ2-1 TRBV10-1 ASSDPGPEQF
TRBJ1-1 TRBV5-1 ASSLEFPEGNTEAF
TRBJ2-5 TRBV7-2 ASSSGHGFWETQY
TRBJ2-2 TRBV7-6 ASSLNVAGGSGELF
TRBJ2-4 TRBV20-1 SAHFGGTGELKVQY
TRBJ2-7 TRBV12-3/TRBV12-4 ASTYGGPSYEQY
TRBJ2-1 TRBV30 AWRDQHNEQF
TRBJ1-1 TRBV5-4 ASSFRGSDTEAF
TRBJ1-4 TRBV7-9 ASSPMTGRNEKLF
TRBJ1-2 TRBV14 ASSQAGPGGYGYT
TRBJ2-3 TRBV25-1 ASSAHSSNSDTQY
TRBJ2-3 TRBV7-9 ASSSTTDTQY
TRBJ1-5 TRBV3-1 ASSQDRGWPQH
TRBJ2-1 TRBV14 ASSQERRLALVNEQF
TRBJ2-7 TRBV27 ASSLSTGDEQY
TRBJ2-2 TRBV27 ASSLVEGVRELF
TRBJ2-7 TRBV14 ASSQQSSYEQY
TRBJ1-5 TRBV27 ASSGTGFQPQH
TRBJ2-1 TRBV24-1 ATSSYTYNEQF
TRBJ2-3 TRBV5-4 ASSLGLDPDTQY
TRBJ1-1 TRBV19 ASSSGQARTEAF
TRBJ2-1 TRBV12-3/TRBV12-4 ANSPGVAGAYNEQF
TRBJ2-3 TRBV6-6 ASSSALLSTDTQY
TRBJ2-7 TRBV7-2 ASSLSGRTFYEQY